This T cell receptor beta chain stems from a study of T cell responses to AZD1222 COVID-19 vaccine. Broader study findings: Females made up more of the donors, who were largely white British, and clonal diversity may have come out too low. Increased Spike-specific TCR breadth and depth were observed after two AZD1222 doses. Nearly half of the spike-specific TCRs reportedly recognize variant regions that carry no mutations.

Repertoires were generated with immunoSEQ multiplex PCR, while TCRdb's copy carries only in-frame clones and drops some. The table includes about 88,000 clones, under 95% detected once. From germline, CDR1 is MNHEY and CDR2 SMNVEV (reference sequence). V was pared by 5 bases and J by 0 bases, with 13 bases between. The CDR3 spans 15 residues. In the case of this clone: Its specificity is not known.

Sequenced material: peripheral blood, taken on day 0 of AZD1222 vaccination. The genes are TRBV27 and TRBJ2-5, with D maybe TRBD1 (5 bases). The origin of this receptor is an adult in good health. CDR3 residues: CASSPRRTYQETQYF. The CDR3 DNA reads TGTGCCAGCAGTCCCCGACGGACATACCAAGAGACCCAGTACTTC.